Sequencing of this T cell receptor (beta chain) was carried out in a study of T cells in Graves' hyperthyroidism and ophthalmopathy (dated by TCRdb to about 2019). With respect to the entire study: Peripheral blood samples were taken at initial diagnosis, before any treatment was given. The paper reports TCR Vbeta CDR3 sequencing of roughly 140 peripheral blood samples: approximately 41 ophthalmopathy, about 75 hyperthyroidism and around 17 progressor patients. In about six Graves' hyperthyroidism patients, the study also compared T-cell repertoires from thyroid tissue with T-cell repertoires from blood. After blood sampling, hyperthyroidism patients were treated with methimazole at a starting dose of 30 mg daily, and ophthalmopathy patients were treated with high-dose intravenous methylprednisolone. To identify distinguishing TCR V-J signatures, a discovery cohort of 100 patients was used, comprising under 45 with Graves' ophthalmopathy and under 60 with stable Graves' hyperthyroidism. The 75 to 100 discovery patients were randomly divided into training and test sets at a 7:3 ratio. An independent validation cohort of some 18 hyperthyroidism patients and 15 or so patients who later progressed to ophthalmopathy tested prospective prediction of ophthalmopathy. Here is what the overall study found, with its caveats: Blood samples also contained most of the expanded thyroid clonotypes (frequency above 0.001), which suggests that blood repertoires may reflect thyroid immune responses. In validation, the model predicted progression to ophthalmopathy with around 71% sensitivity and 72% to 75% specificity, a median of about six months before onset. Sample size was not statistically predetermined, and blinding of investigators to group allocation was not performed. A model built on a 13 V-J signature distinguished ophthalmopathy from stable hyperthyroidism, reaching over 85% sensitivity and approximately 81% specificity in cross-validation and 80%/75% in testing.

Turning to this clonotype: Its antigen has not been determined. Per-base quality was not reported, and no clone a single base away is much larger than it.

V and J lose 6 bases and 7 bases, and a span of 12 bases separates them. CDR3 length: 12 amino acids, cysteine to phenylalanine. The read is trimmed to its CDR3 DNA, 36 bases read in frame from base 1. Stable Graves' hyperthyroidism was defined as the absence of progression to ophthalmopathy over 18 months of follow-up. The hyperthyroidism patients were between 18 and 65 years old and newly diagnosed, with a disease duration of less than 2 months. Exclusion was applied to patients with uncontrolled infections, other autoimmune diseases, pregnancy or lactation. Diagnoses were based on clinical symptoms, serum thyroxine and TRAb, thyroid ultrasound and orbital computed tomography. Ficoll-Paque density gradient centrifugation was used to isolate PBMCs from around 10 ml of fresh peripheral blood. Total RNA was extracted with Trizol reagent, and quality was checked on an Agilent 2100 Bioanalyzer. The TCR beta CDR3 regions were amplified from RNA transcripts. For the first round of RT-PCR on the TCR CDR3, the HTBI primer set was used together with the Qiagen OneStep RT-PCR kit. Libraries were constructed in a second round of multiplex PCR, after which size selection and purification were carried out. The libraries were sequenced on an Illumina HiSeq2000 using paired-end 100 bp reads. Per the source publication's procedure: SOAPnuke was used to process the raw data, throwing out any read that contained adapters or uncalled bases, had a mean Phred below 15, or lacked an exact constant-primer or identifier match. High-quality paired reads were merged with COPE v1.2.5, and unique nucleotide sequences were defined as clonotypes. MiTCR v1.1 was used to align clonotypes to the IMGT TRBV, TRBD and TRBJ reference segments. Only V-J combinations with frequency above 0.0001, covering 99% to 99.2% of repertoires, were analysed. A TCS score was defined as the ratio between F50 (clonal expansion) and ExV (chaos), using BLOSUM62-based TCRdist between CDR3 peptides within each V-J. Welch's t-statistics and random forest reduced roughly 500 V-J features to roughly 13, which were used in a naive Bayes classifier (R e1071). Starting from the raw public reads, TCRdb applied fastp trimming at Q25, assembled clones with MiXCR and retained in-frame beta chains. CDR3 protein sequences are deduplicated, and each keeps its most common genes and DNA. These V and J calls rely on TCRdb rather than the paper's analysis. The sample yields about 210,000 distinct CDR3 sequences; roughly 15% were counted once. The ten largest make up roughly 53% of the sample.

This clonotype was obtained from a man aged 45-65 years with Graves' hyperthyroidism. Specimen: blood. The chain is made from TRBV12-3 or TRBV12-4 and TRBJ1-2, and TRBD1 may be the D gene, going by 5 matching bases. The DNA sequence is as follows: TGTGCCAGCAGCCGGGGGTCGCCTGGCTACACCTTC. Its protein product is CASSRGSPGYTF.